This passage covers 22 T cell receptor beta chains from one sample sequenced in a study of breast tumors, draining lymph nodes, adjacent tissues. TCRdb re-called the multiplex PCR reads with MiXCR, one entry per CDR3 protein. The repertoire holds about 200,000 distinct CDR3 sequences, with approximately 33% as singletons. Breast cancer patients provided tissue from their axillary draining lymph nodes. The sequenced sample consisted of axillary lymph node tissue. The receptors shown here come from a female donor with breast cancer. Some clones in this sample may be carry-over from other donors' samples.

This clonotype appeared many times. The genes are TRBV19 and TRBJ2-3; D is unclear. The V and J ends lost 3 bases and 1 base respectively, with 17 bases between them. Germline V gene sequence: CDR1 LNHDA, CDR2 SQIVND (reference sequence). This CDR3 region has 17 residues. The CDR3 nucleotides are TGTGCCAGTAGTATGGCGCACAGCATCCTTCGCACAGATACGCAGTATTTT. Its protein product is CASSMAHSILRTDTQYF.

This clonotype was observed once. The chain is built from TRBV27 and TRBJ2-5, with TRBD1 identical over 9 bases. After removal of 8 bases from V and 5 bases from J, the junction contained 12 bases not matched to a gene. Germline V gene lookup returns CDR1 MNHEY and CDR2 SMNVEV (reference sequence). This CDR3 region has 15 residues. The CDR3 DNA sequence: TGTGCCAGCGCCAGGGGGACAGGGACGAGGGAGACCCAGTACTTC. This encodes CASARGTGTRETQYF.

This clonotype was seen ten or more times. The rearrangement uses TRBV5-6 and TRBJ2-6; TRBD1 agrees at 7 bases. V shed 4 bases, J shed 0 bases, and the junction held 4 bases outside the gene matches. Germline-derived CDR1 and CDR2 are SGHDT and YYEEEE. This CDR3 is built from 16 residues. As DNA, the CDR3 is TGTGCCAGCAGCGCGACAGGGCGCTCTGGGGCCAACGTCCTGACTTTC. Translation gives CASSATGRSGANVLTF.

In regard to this clonotype: The conserved final phenylalanine or tryptophan is absent from the CDR3, which likely points to a read error. Because the CDR3's place on the DNA is in doubt, the DNA is left out and the CDR3 is given as listed by TCRdb. This rearrangement joins TRBV7-9 to TRBJ2-6; the table's D gene call, TRBD1, was not cross checked with the DNA. The CDR3 is 9 amino acids in total, end residues counted. Per germline, CDR1 SEHNR and CDR2 FQNEAQ (reference sequence). The CDR3 here is CASSFPGTS.

This clonotype was seen a few times. V is TRBV6-1 and J is TRBJ2-3; 7 bases are shared with TRBD1. CDR1 is MNHNS and CDR2 is SASEGT in the germline V gene. This CDR3 has 14 amino acids. V dropped 6 bases and J dropped 2; count of bases not matched to a gene: 5. CDR3 DNA sequence: TGTGCCAGCAGGCCGGGACAGAACACAGATACGCAGTATTTT. Its translation is CASRPGQNTDTQYF.

This clonotype was seen a handful of times. A single base separates this from a much larger clone, so it may be a read error. The chain couples TRBV12-3 or TRBV12-4 to TRBJ1-2, with D hard to call. This CDR3 is 13 amino acids long. V was shortened by 6 bases and J by 0 bases, with 8 bases between the two germline ends. CDR3 in amino acids: CASSSDPNYGYTF. The CDR3 DNA reads as TGTGCCAGCAGCAGCGACCCTAACTATGGCTACACCTTC.

CDR3 nucleotides: TGCGCCAGCAGCGTTGGGGACAGGGAAAGGTCGAACACCGGGGAGCTGTTTTTT. Its translation is CASSVGDRERSNTGELFF. The chain links TRBV5-1 to TRBJ2-2; TRBD1 matches 9 bases. The V and J ends lost 4 bases and 0 bases, in that order; junction bases with no gene match: 10. The CDR3 runs 18 residues. The germline CDR1 and CDR2 sequences are SGHRS and YFSETQ.

V usage is TRBV20-1 and J usage is TRBJ2-3, with 10 bases matching TRBD2. Per germline, CDR1 DFQATT and CDR2 SNEGSKA (reference sequence). V was pared by 4 bases and J by 11 bases, with 12 bases of the junction left unmatched. CDR3 length equals 14 residues. CDR3 residues: CSANGLAEINEQYF. The CDR3 DNA is TGCAGTGCTAACGGACTAGCGGAGATCAATGAGCAGTATTTT.

In the case of this clonotype: An end of the junction does not agree with germline; a read error may underlie this. The chain is built from TRBV6-1 and TRBJ2-3; 7 bases agree with TRBD1. Germline loops: CDR1 MNHNS, CDR2 SASEGT. The CDR3 sequence is 11 residues long. The CDR3 DNA sequence: TGTGCCAGCAGGGGGACAGATACGCGGTATTTT. Amino acid sequence: CASRGTDTRYF.

The rearrangement links TRBV5-5 to TRBJ2-3, with TRBD1 identical over 9 bases. The CDR3 extends over 16 amino acids. Trimming took 0 bases from V and 0 from J; bases not matched to a gene: 2. Looked up from germline, CDR1 is SGHKS and CDR2 is YYEKEE (reference sequence). This CDR3 is CASSLGQGGSTDTQYF. The CDR3 bases are TGTGCCAGCAGCTTGGGACAGGGGGGAAGCACAGATACGCAGTATTTT.

The sample holds many counts of this clonotype. The chain joins TRBV9 to TRBJ2-2; D is uncertain. Trimming removed 0 bases at V and 1 base at J, with 4 bases between. The CDR3 covers 14 residues. CDR1 and CDR2 from the germline V gene are SGDLS and YYNGEE. The CDR3 loop reads CASSVAWNTGELFF. CDR3 sequence (DNA): TGTGCCAGCAGCGTAGCCTGGAACACCGGGGAGCTGTTTTTT.

This clonotype appeared a few times. Just one base apart from a much larger clone, this may be a read error. J is TRBJ2-1 and V is TRBV11-3; 12 bases fit TRBD2. Germline V CDR1 and CDR2: SGHNT, YENEEA. Germline trimming cut 5 bases from V and 5 bases from J; bases unmatched to any gene: 4. The CDR3 runs to 15 residues. The DNA for the CDR3 is TGTGCCAGCAGCAGGACTAGCGGGGCGCACAATGAGCAGTTCTTC. Its protein product is CASSRTSGAHNEQFF. Looking up the rest from reference TRBV11-3 and TRBJ2-1 gives the full variable domain: EAGVVQSPRYKIIEKKQPVAFWCNPISGHNTLYWYLQNLGQGPELLIRYENEEAVDDSQLPKDRFSAERLKGVDSTLKIQPAELGDSAVYLCASSRTSGAHNEQFFGPGTRLTVL.

Ten or more counts support this clonotype. The chain employs TRBV5-6 and TRBJ1-5, with TRBD1 as a possible D gene (6 bases). Trimming took off 0 bases at V and 7 bases at J, with 11 bases between the two ends. The CDR3 is 14 amino acids. CDR1 and CDR2 from the germline V gene are SGHDT and YYEEEE. The CDR3 DNA sequence: TGTGCCAGCAGCTTGGGACAGGAGGGGCAGCCCCAGCATTTT. Translated, it gives CASSLGQEGQPQHF.

This clonotype was detected only a few times. The chain carries TRBV18 and TRBJ2-3; 8 bases are shared with TRBD2. V lost 2 bases to trimming and J lost 6 bases; unmatched junction nucleotides: 7. CDR1 is KGHSH and CDR2 is LQKENI in the germline V gene. CDR3 length: 15 residues. The CDR3 loop is CASSPGQLAGDTQYF. In nucleotides, the CDR3 is TGTGCCAGCTCACCAGGTCAGCTAGCGGGCGATACGCAGTATTTT.

In the case of this clonotype: One base away lies a much larger clone, so this may be a sequencing read error. V is TRBV5-5 and J is TRBJ2-5, with 7 nucleotides matching TRBD1. The CDR3 runs to 13 residues. CDR1 and CDR2 from the germline V gene are SGHKS and YYEKEE (reference sequence). The J segment lost 4 bases and the V segment lost 4 bases, leaving 4 bases of the junction unmatched. The DNA of the CDR3 is TGTGCCAGCAGCGTGACAGGGCCAGAGACCCAGTACTTC. Its translation is CASSVTGPETQYF.

This clonotype has just a few counts. The chain joins TRBV3-1 to TRBJ2-1, with a weak D call TRBD2 (7 bases). The CDR3 loop spans 15 amino acids. The germline gives CDR1 LGHDT, CDR2 YNNKEL (reference sequence). Deletions cut 1 base from V and 16 bases from J, with 23 bases between. Written as DNA, the CDR3 is TGTGCCAGCAGCCAAGTTGAGGGGGGGGAGGAGGGCTTTTTCTTC. This encodes CASSQVEGGEEGFFF.

In regard to this clonotype: Here the CDR3 omits its conserved ending phenylalanine or tryptophan, so a read error is the likely source. This chain links TRBV20-1 with TRBJ1-2; 9 nucleotides agree with TRBD1. Germline CDR1 is DFQATT and CDR2 is SNEGSKA (reference sequence). Trimming at V came to 6 bases and at J to 7 bases, leaving 12 bases not matched to a gene. CDR3 size: 14 residues. CDR3 DNA: TGCAGTGCGCGGACAGGGGTCGCGGATGGTGGCTACACCTCC. Protein sequence: CSARTGVADGGYTS.

This clonotype has ten or more counts. This chain uses TRBV4-1 with TRBJ2-3, with 8 bases aligning to TRBD2. Looked up from germline, CDR1 is MGHRA and CDR2 is YSYEKL. CDR3 length: 18 residues. The V gene end was trimmed by 0 bases and the J gene end by 0 bases; junction bases not matched to a gene: 8. DNA of the CDR3: TGCGCCAGCAGCCAAGATAACCTTAGCGGGACAAGCACAGATACGCAGTATTTT. As protein: CASSQDNLSGTSTDTQYF.

This clonotype was recorded many times. This rearrangement joins TRBV2 to TRBJ1-3; maybe TRBD1 (6 bases). Deletions cut 4 bases from V and 2 bases from J, with 12 bases between. Germline V gene data show CDR1 as SNHLY and CDR2 as FYNNEI. The CDR3 sequence is 15 residues long. The CDR3 reads CASSARAGAGNTIYF. The DNA of the CDR3 is TGTGCCAGCAGTGCTAGGGCAGGGGCTGGAAACACCATATATTTT.

The chain carries TRBV2 and TRBJ2-5, with 11 bases identical to TRBD2. The CDR3 is made up of 15 amino acids. J gave up 4 bases and V 6 bases, and 7 bases lay outside the gene matches. In germline, CDR1 is SNHLY, CDR2 FYNNEI. CDR3 coding DNA: TGTGCCAGCAGGTTACGGGGACTAGCGGCAGAGACCCAGTACTTC. Translating gives CASRLRGLAAETQYF.

Many counts were recorded for this clonotype. The chain is built from TRBV20-1 and TRBJ2-7; 7 bases fit TRBD1. Germline values: CDR1 DFQATT, CDR2 SNEGSKA (reference sequence). The trim removed 3 bases at V and 3 bases at J, leaving 11 bases unmatched. The CDR3 extends over 15 amino acids. The CDR3 DNA reads TGCAGTGCTAGGGTAAGGTCGGGACAGTTCTACGAGCAGTACTTC. Translating it yields CSARVRSGQFYEQYF.

This clonotype was counted many times. The rearrangement links TRBV5-1 to TRBJ2-6, with D unclear. Trimming pared 1 base from V and 2 bases from J, leaving 7 bases between. Germline CDR1 SGHRS, CDR2 YFSETQ. CDR3 length: 15 amino acids. CDR3 sequence reads: CASSLWQTGANVLTF. CDR3 nucleotide sequence: TGCGCCAGCAGCTTGTGGCAGACTGGGGCCAACGTCCTGACTTTC.